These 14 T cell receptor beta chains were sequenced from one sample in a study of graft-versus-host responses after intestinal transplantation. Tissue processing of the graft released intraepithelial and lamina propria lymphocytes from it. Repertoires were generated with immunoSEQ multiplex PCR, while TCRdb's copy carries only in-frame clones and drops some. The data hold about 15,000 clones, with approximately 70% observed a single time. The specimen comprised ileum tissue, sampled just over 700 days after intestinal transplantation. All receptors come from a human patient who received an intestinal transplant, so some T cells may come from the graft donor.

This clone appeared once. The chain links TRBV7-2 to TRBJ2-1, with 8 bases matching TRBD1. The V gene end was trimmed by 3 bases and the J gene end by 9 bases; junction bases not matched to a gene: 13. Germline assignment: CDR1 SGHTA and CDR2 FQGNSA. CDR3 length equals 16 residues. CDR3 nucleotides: TGTGCCAGCAGCTTGGTGGCCAGGGGGCAGGAGGGTGAGCAGTTCTTC. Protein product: CASSLVARGQEGEQFF.

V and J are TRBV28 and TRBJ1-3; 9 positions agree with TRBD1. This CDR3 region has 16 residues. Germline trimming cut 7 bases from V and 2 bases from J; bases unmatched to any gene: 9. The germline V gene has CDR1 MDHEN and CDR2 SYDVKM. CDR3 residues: CASTPAGTGPGNTIYF. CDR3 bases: TGTGCCAGCACTCCCGCCGGGACAGGGCCTGGAAACACCATATATTTT.

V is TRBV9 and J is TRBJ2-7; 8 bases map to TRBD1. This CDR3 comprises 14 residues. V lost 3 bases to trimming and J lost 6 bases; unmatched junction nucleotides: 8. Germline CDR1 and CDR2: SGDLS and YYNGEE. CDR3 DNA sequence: TGTGCCAGCAGCGCCTCCGGGACAGGTGGCGAGCAGTACTTC. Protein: CASSASGTGGEQYF.

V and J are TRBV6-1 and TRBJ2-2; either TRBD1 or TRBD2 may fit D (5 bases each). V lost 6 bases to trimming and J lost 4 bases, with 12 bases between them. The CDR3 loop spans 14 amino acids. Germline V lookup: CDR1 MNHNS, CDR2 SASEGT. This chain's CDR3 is CASRSGTGTGELFF. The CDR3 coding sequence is TGTGCCAGCAGGAGTGGGACCGGCACCGGGGAGCTGTTTTTT.

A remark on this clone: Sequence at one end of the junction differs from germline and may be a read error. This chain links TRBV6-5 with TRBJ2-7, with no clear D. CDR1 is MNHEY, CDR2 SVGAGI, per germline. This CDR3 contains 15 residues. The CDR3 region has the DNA TGTGCCAGCAGTCACTCCTCAGGTGGAGTGAGGGAGCAGTACTTC. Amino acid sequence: CASSHSSGGVREQYF.

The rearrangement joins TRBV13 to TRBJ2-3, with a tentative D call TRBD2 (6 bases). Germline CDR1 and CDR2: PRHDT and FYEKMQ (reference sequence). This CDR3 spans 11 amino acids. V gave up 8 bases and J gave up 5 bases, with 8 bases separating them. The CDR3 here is CASRGGDTQYF. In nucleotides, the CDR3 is TGTGCCAGCCGGGGAGGAGATACGCAGTATTTT.

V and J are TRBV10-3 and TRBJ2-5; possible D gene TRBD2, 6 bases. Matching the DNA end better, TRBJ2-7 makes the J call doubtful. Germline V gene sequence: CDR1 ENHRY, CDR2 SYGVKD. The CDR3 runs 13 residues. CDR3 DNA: TGTGCCATCGGCAAGGGGAGGTCCTACGAGCAGTACTTC. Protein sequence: CAIGKGRSYEQYF.

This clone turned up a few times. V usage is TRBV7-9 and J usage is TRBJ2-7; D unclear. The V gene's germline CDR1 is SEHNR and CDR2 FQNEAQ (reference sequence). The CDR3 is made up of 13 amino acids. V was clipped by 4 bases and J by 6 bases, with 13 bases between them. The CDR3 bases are TGTGCCAGCAGCTCCCCACTGTGGGGCGAGCAGTACTTC. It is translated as CASSSPLWGEQYF.

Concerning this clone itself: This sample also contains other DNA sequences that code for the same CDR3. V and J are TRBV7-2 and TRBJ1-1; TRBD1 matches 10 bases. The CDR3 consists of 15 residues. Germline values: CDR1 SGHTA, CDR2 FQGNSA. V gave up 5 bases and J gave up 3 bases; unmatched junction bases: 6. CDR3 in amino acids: CASSDRDRGHTEAFF. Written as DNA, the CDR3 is TGTGCCAGCAGCGACCGGGACAGGGGTCACACTGAAGCTTTCTTT.

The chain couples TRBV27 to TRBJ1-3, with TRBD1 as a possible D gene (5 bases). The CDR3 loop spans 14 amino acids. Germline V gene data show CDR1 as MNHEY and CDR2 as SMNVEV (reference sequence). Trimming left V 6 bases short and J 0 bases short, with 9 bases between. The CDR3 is CASRKGTSGNTIYF. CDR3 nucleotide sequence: TGTGCCAGCAGGAAGGGGACCTCTGGAAACACCATATATTTT.

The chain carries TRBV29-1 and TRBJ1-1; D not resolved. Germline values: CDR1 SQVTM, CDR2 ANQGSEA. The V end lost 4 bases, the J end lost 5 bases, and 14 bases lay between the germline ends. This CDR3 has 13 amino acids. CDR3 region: CSVVVGSGTEAFF. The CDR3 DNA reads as TGCAGCGTTGTGGTGGGAAGCGGGACTGAAGCTTTCTTT.

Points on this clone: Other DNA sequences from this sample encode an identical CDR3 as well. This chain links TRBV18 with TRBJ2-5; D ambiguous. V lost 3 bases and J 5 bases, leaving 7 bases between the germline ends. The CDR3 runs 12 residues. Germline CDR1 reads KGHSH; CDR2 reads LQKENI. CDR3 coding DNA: TGTGCCAGCTCACCTTCGGGTGAGACCCAGTACTTC. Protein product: CASSPSGETQYF.

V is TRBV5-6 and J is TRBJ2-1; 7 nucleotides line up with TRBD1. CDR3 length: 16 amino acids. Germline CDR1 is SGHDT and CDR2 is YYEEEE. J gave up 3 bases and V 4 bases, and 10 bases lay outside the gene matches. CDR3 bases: TGTGCCAGCAGCCCCGTCGTAGGGGGCAACTACAATGAGCAGTTCTTC. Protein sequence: CASSPVVGGNYNEQFF. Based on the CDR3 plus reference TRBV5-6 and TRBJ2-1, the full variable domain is DAGVTQSPTHLIKTRGQQVTLRCSPKSGHDTVSWYQQALGQGPQFIFQYYEEEERQRGNFPDRFSGHQFPNYSSELNVNALLLGDSALYLCASSPVVGGNYNEQFFGPGTRLTVL.

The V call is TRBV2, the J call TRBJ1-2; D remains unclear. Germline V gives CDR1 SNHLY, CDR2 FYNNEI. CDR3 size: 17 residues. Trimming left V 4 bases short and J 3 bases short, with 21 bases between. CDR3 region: CASSVRREGSYYYGYTF. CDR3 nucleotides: TGTGCCAGCAGTGTCCGCCGGGAAGGGAGCTACTACTATGGCTACACCTTC.